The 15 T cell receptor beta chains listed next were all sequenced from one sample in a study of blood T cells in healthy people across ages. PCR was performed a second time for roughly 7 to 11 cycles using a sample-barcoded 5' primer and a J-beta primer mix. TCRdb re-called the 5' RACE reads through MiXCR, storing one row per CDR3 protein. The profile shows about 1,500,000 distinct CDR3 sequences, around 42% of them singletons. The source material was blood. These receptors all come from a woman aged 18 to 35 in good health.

DNA of the CDR3: TGTGCCAGCACCTCAGAGGGGACTCGCCTCTATGGCTACACCTTC. This codes for CASTSEGTRLYGYTF. V usage is TRBV3-1 and J usage is TRBJ1-2; tentatively, D is TRBD1 (5 bases). Between the trimmed V and J ends, which lost 7 bases and 4 bases, there was a span of 19 bases. Looked up from germline, CDR1 is LGHDT and CDR2 is YNNKEL (reference sequence). The CDR3 runs 15 residues.

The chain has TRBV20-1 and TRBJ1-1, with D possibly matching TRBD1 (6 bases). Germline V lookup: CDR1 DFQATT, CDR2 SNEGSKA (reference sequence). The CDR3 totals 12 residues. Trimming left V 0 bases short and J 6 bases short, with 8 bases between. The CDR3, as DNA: TGCAGTGCTAGAGAGGGGGCCGCTGAAGCTTTCTTT. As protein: CSAREGAAEAFF.

The CDR3: CASSFVAAYTGELFF. The DNA for the CDR3 is TGCGCCAGCAGCTTTGTGGCAGCCTACACCGGGGAGCTGTTTTTT. This chain links TRBV5-1 with TRBJ2-2; D call uncertain. Trimming pared 2 bases from V and 3 bases from J, leaving 11 bases between. Germline V gene lookup returns CDR1 SGHRS and CDR2 YFSETQ. The CDR3 has 15 amino acids.

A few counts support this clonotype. The CDR3 is CASRAGTTYEQYF. DNA of the CDR3: TGTGCCAGCAGGGCGGGGACTACTTACGAGCAGTACTTC. This chain uses TRBV2 with TRBJ2-4, with 7 bases matching TRBD2. TRBJ2-7 explains the end of the DNA better; the J call may be wrong. Per germline, CDR1 SNHLY and CDR2 FYNNEI. CDR3 size: 13 residues.

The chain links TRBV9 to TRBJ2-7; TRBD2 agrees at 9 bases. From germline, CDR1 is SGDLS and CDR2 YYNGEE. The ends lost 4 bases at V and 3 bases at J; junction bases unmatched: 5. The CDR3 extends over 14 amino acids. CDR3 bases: TGTGCCAGCAGCCCACTAGCGGGCCACTACGAGCAGTACTTC. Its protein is CASSPLAGHYEQYF.

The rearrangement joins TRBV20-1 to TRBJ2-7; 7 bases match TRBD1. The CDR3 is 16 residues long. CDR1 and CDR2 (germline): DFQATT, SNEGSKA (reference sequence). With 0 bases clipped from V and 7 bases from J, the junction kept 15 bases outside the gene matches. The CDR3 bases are TGCAGTGCTAGAGATCGAAGGGGGCCAGGGAACAATGAGCAGTACTTC. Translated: CSARDRRGPGNNEQYF.

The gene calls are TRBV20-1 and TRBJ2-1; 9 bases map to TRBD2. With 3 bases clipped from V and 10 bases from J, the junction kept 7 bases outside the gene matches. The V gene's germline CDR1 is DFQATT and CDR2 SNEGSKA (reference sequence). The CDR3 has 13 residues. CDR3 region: CSASPAGGREQFF. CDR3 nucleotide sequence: TGCAGTGCTAGCCCAGCGGGAGGCCGGGAGCAGTTCTTC.

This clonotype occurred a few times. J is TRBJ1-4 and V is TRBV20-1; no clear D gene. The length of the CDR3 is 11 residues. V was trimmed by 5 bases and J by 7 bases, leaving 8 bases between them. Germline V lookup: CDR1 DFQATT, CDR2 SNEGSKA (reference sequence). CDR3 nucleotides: TGCAGTGCTGAGGCTGGTGAAAAACTGTTTTTT. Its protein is CSAEAGEKLFF.

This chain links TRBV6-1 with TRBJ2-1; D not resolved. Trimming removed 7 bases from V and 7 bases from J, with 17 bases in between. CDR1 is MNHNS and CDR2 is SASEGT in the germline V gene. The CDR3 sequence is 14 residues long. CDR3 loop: CASTMDRFTNEQFF. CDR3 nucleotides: TGTGCCAGCACCATGGACCGCTTCACGAATGAGCAGTTCTTC.

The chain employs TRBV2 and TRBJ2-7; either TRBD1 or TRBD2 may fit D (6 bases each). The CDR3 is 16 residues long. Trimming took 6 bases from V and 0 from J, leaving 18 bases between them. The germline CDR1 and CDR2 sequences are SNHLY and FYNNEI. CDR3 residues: CASSDWEAGVSYEQYF. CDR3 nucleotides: TGTGCCAGCAGCGACTGGGAGGCAGGGGTCTCCTACGAGCAGTACTTC.

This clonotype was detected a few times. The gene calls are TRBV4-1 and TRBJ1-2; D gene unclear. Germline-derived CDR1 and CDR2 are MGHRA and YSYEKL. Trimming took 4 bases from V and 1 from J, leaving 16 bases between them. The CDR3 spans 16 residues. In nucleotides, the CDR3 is TGCGCCAGCAGCCCCGAGGTGGGGTTGGTTAACTATGGCTACACCTTC. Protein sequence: CASSPEVGLVNYGYTF.

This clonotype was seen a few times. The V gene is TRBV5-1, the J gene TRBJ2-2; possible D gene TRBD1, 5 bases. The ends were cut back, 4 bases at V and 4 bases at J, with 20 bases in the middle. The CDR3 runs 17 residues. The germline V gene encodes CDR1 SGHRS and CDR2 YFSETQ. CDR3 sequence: CASSPAWGDQFTGELFF. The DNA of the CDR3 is TGCGCCAGCAGCCCGGCCTGGGGCGACCAATTCACCGGGGAGCTGTTTTTT.

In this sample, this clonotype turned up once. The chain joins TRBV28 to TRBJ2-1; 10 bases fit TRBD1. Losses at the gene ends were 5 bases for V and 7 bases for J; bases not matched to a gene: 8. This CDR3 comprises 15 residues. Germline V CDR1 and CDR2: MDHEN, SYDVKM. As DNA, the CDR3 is TGTGCCAGCAGTCCCACCGGGACAGGGGCAAATGAGCAGTTCTTC. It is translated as CASSPTGTGANEQFF.

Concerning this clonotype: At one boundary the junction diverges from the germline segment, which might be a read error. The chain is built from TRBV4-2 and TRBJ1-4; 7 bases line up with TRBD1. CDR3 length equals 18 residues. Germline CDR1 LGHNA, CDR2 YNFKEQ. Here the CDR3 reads CASNQPTGINPTNEKLFF. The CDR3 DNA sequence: TGTGCCAGCAACCAACCGACAGGGATAAACCCAACTAATGAAAAACTGTTTTTT.

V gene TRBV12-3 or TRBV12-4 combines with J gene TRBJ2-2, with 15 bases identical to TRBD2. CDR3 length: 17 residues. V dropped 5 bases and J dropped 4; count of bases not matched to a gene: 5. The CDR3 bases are TGTGCCAGCAGTCCGGGACTAGCGGGAGGTGGCACCGGGGAGCTGTTTTTT. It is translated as CASSPGLAGGGTGELFF.